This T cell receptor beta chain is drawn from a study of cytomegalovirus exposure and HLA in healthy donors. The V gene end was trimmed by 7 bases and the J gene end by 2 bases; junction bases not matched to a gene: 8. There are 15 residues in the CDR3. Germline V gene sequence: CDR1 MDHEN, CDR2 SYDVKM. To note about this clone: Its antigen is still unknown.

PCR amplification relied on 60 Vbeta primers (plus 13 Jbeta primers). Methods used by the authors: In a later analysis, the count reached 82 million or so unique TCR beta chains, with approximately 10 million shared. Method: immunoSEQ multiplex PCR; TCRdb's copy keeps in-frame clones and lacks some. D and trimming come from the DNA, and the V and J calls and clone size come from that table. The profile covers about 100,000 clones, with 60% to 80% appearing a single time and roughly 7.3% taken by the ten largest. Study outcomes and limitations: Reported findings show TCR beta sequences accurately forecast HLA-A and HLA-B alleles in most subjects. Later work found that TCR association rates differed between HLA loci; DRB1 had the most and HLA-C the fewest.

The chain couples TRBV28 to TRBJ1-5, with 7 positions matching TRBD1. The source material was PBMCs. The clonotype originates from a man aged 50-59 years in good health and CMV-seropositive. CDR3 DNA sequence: TGTGCCAGCATGCGACAGGGCGGGCGCAATCAGCCCCAGCATTTT. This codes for CASMRQGGRNQPQHF. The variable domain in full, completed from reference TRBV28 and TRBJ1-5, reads DVKVTQSSRYLVKRTGEKVFLECVQDMDHENMFWYRQDPGLGLRLIYFSYDVKMKEKGDIPEGYSVSREKKERFSLILESASTNQTSMYLCASMRQGGRNQPQHFGDGTRLSIL.